This note documents a single T cell receptor (beta chain) sequence. There are many counts of this clonotype. Its target antigen remains unknown. Base qualities are not at hand, and no much larger clone is one base apart. The data were obtained in a study of identical twins (dated by TCRdb to the mid-2010s). For context, the study as a whole: To test whether fetal clonotypes persist, this study deep-sequenced TCR alpha and beta repertoires from monozygotic twins, from unrelated adults of various ages, and from cord blood. Replicate twin experiments were performed at different times using different library preparation protocols to rule out contamination. Study-wide findings and limitations: Because the same donors could not be followed over many years, the conclusions relied on cross-sectional statistical analysis. A weaker excess of twin sharing was found in beta out-of-frame sequences because the signal-to-noise ratio was lowered by fewer shared sequences. Recombination models systematically underestimated out-of-frame TCR alpha sharing in monozygotic twins but agreed with sharing between unrelated individuals. Compared with coincidental sharing between unrelated individuals, out-of-frame TCR alpha sequences shared between twins had an excess of sequences with low generation probability. Invariant T cells such as MAIT and iNKT could partly confound zero-insertion analyses, although diverse VJ usage argued against such confounding for most clonotypes. Abundant cord blood beta clonotypes carried fewer insertions; young adult naive repertoires showed a weaker similar trend, while memory repertoires showed none.

Every donor was a healthy Caucasian. The twin cohort comprised three pairs of female monozygotic twins, all aged about 18 to 29 years. The RNA used for TCR libraries was isolated from peripheral blood mononuclear cells. Library generation was performed with 5' RACE. The reads were generated on an Illumina HiSeq 2000. A universal primer binding site was introduced by template switching, and a unique molecular identifier was present in the final cDNA, enabling accurate counting of TCR cDNA molecules. Specific primers in the conserved constant-segment region were used to synthesize first-strand cDNA for the TCR alpha and beta chains. Each cDNA library was double barcoded, with a SMART-Mk sample barcode plus Illumina barcodes, to control for contamination. TruSeq adapter sequences along with Illumina sample barcodes were introduced in two successive PCR steps. TCR alpha and beta cDNA libraries were sequenced on the Illumina HiSeq platform with custom primers. Per the authors' processing: MiGEC was used to process raw reads and extract unique molecular identifiers, and MiXCR was used to find CDR3 positions. For each individual, recombination models were inferred using an EM algorithm with the repgenHMM and IGoR tools. The analysis of shared clonotypes was done with the tcR package in R, with sharing normalized by the product of cloneset sizes. Out-of-frame nonproductive sequences were analyzed to study raw recombination free of thymic and clonal selection effects. TCRdb reworked the public reads: Q25 trimming with fastp, MiXCR clone assembly, productive beta chains retained. Records with the same CDR3 protein are collapsed into one entry carrying the most frequent genes and DNA. The V and J calls, along with clone size, are taken from TCRdb and not from the paper's own processing. This sample has hundreds of thousands of distinct CDR3 sequences in its table, and roughly 8% of those were observed once. Of the sample, roughly 0.97% falls within the top ten clones.

The same data also contributed to another study, on yellow fever vaccine responses in identical twins. As described in the second report: The T cell response to vaccination in identical twins was reported by the authors to appear partly convergent and partly personalized. In the study, vaccine-responding T cell clones were precisely tracked in identical twins.

The receptor's source is a woman aged 18-29 years in good health. The sequenced sample consisted of PBMCs.

The CDR3 reads as follows: CASSYLAGGITDTQYF. The nucleotides are TGTGCCAGCAGCTACCTAGCGGGGGGAATTACAGATACGCAGTATTTT. The V and J segments used are TRBV7-9 and TRBJ2-3, with 11 junctional bases fitting TRBD2. Reading the germline V gene (reference sequence) gives CDR1 SEHNR and CDR2 FQNEAQ. Including cysteine and phenylalanine, the CDR3 has 16 amino acids. The read is trimmed to its CDR3 DNA, 48 bases read in frame from base 1. V is pruned by 4 bases and J by 3 bases, leaving 6 bases of the junction without a gene match.